A single sample gave rise to the 32 T cell receptor beta chains below, sequenced in a study of cytomegalovirus exposure and HLA in healthy donors. 60 Vbeta and 13 Jbeta primers were used in PCR. The assay was immunoSEQ multiplex PCR, and TCRdb's table has in-frame clones only and misses some. Of approximately 95,000 clones in the sample, less than 80% were seen once. Material: PBMCs. These receptors originate from a middle-aged woman in good health and CMV-seropositive.

V gene TRBV5-1 combines with J gene TRBJ2-1; D possibly corresponds to TRBD2 (5 bases). Germline V gene data show CDR1 as SGHRS and CDR2 as YFSETQ. With 4 bases removed from V and 5 bases from J, the gap between germline ends came to 10 bases. The CDR3 consists of 13 residues. This CDR3 reads CASSPQRNNEQFF. CDR3 DNA sequence: TGCGCCAGCAGCCCCCAGCGGAACAATGAGCAGTTCTTC.

The chain combines TRBV6-1 with TRBJ2-7; 10 positions agree with TRBD2. The germline CDR1 and CDR2 sequences are MNHNS and SASEGT. With V trimmed by 6 bases and J by 5 bases, 10 bases remained unmatched. This CDR3 region has 15 residues. The CDR3 reads CASSPPTSGKNEQYF. DNA for the CDR3: TGTGCCAGCAGCCCTCCTACTAGCGGGAAGAACGAGCAGTACTTC.

The rearrangement links TRBV14 to TRBJ1-1, with D possibly TRBD1 on 6 matching bases. There are 16 residues in the CDR3. V dropped 1 base and J dropped 5 bases, with 17 bases sitting between them. The V gene's germline CDR1 is SGHDN and CDR2 FVKESK. The CDR3 loop is CASSQVFRDIGTEAFF. The CDR3 DNA reads as TGTGCCAGCAGCCAAGTTTTCCGGGACATTGGGACTGAAGCTTTCTTT.

The V call is TRBV5-5, the J call TRBJ2-7; 9 nucleotides match TRBD1. The germline V gene has CDR1 SGHKS and CDR2 YYEKEE (reference sequence). With V trimmed by 0 bases and J by 5 bases, 3 bases remained unmatched. The CDR3 covers 14 residues. CDR3 sequence reads: CASSLDRGQHEQYF. The CDR3 DNA reads TGTGCCAGCAGCTTGGACAGGGGGCAGCACGAGCAGTACTTC.

This clone was seen just once. The rearrangement uses TRBV4-1 and TRBJ2-7; 11 bases fit TRBD1. Germline-derived CDR1 and CDR2 are MGHRA and YSYEKL. The CDR3 is 18 residues long. V trimming: 1 base; J trimming: 5 bases; junction bases outside the gene matches: 13. CDR3 nucleotide sequence: TGCGCCAGCAGCCAAGTCCCGGGACAGGGGGAACCGGGCAACGAGCAGTACTTC. The encoded protein is CASSQVPGQGEPGNEQYF.

The chain combines TRBV18 with TRBJ2-7, with 7 bases aligning to TRBD1. The CDR3 extends over 14 amino acids. Germline V gene sequence: CDR1 KGHSH, CDR2 LQKENI. V dropped 8 bases and J dropped 2; count of bases not matched to a gene: 9. The CDR3 DNA reads as TGTGCCAGCGGCCCGGGGACAGACACCTACGAGCAGTACTTC. Encoded protein: CASGPGTDTYEQYF.

This chain links TRBV9 with TRBJ1-5; TRBD1 matches 9 bases. Trimming removed 2 bases from V and 4 bases from J; junction bases left unmatched: 4. This CDR3 has 15 residues. Germline lookup yields CDR1 SGDLS and CDR2 YYNGEE. CDR3 in DNA: TGTGCCAGCAGCGTGGCGGGACAGGGTAATCAGCCCCAGCATTTT. The encoded protein is CASSVAGQGNQPQHF.

The chain couples TRBV15 to TRBJ1-3, with D possibly TRBD1 on 5 matching bases. The V gene lost 3 bases and the J gene lost 4 bases, with 13 bases spanning the gap. This CDR3 has 15 amino acids. Per the germline V gene, CDR1 is LNHNV and CDR2 is YYDKDF (reference sequence). This CDR3 is CATSRGQGVGNTIYF. As DNA, the CDR3 is TGTGCCACCAGCAGGGGCCAAGGGGTGGGAAACACCATATATTTT.

This rearrangement joins TRBV18 to TRBJ2-1; D is unclear. The germline gives CDR1 KGHSH, CDR2 LQKENI. CDR3 length equals 11 residues. V lost 5 bases to trimming and J lost 8 bases, with 7 bases between them. The CDR3 DNA reads as TGTGCCAGCTCAGTGACTCATGAGCAGTTCTTC. This sequence encodes CASSVTHEQFF. The whole variable domain, remainder taken from reference TRBV18 and TRBJ2-1, is NAGVMQNPRHLVRRRGQEARLRCSPMKGHSHVYWYRQLPEEGLKFMVYLQKENIIDESGMPKERFSAEFPKEGPSILRIQQVVRGDSAAYFCASSVTHEQFFGPGTRLTVL.

V is TRBV29-1 and J is TRBJ1-5; D is unclear. The germline V and J ends were trimmed by 3 bases and 3 bases, with 9 bases remaining between them. Germline CDR1 is SQVTM and CDR2 is ANQGSEA. The CDR3 runs to 13 residues. This CDR3 reads CSVEWEINQPQHF. The CDR3 nucleotides are TGCAGCGTTGAGTGGGAGATCAATCAGCCCCAGCATTTT.

This chain links TRBV2 with TRBJ2-7; 9 nucleotides match TRBD1. In germline, CDR1 is SNHLY, CDR2 FYNNEI. This CDR3 is 12 amino acids long. V was clipped by 7 bases and J by 5 bases; unmatched bases: 3. CDR3 sequence reads: CASTGTGNEQYF. The CDR3 nucleotides are TGTGCCAGCACCGGGACAGGGAACGAGCAGTACTTC.

This clone was picked up one time. This chain joins TRBV6-5 and TRBJ2-5, with D possibly TRBD2 on 6 matching bases. CDR1 and CDR2 from the germline V gene are MNHEY and SVGAGI. This CDR3 contains 14 residues. Trimming took 7 bases from V and 5 from J, leaving 17 bases between them. The CDR3, as DNA: TGTGCCAGCACAAATGGAGGGATCGGGGAGACCCAGTACTTC. Translation gives CASTNGGIGETQYF.

This clone has more than one count but fewer than ten. The J gene is TRBJ1-1, the V gene TRBV30; D is ambiguous. Trimming left V 3 bases short and J 0 bases short, with 8 bases between. The CDR3 runs 13 residues. Germline CDR1 is GTSNPN and CDR2 is SVGIG (reference sequence). The CDR3 is CAWRPTMNTEAFF. The CDR3 bases are TGTGCCTGGAGACCCACTATGAACACTGAAGCTTTCTTT.

This sequence joins TRBV5-1 and TRBJ2-7; 12 bases are a match to TRBD2. The CDR3 is made up of 15 amino acids. Trimming removed 4 bases from V and 4 bases from J; junction bases left unmatched: 6. The V gene's germline CDR1 is SGHRS and CDR2 YFSETQ. The CDR3: CASSPRTSGVYEQYF. The CDR3 nucleotides read TGCGCCAGCAGCCCGAGGACTAGCGGGGTTTACGAGCAGTACTTC. Based on the CDR3 plus reference TRBV5-1 and TRBJ2-7, the full variable domain is KAGVTQTPRYLIKTRGQQVTLSCSPISGHRSVSWYQQTPGQGLQFLFEYFSETQRNKGNFPGRFSGRQFSNSRSEMNVSTLELGDSALYLCASSPRTSGVYEQYFGPGTRLTVT.

This clone was picked up a small number of times. The chain employs TRBV4-2 and TRBJ2-3; 8 bases fit TRBD2. CDR1 and CDR2 (germline): LGHNA, YNFKEQ. The CDR3 extends over 16 amino acids. The junction had 11 bases not matched to a gene; V was cut back by 4 bases and J by 5 bases. CDR3 amino acids: CASSPAGAGVEDTQYF. The CDR3, as DNA: TGTGCCAGCAGCCCCGCGGGAGCGGGAGTCGAAGATACGCAGTATTTT.

The CDR3 region has the DNA TGTGCCAGCAGTCCCGGGACAGGGAGTCAGCCCCAGCATTTT. Translated, it gives CASSPGTGSQPQHF. J is TRBJ1-5 and V is TRBV6-5; 9 bases are a match to TRBD1. Trimming removed 5 bases from V and 6 bases from J; junction bases left unmatched: 5. This CDR3 is 14 amino acids long. Germline CDR1 and CDR2: MNHEY and SVGAGI.

The rearrangement uses TRBV6-5 and TRBJ2-5; 8 bases are shared with TRBD1. The J call is in doubt because the DNA end fits TRBJ2-7 better. Per the germline V gene, CDR1 is MNHEY and CDR2 is SVGAGI. This CDR3 is built from 15 residues. The CDR3 nucleotides are TGTGCCAGCAGGAGGGACAGGCCAAGCTCCTACGAGCAGTACTTC. Translation: CASRRDRPSSYEQYF.

CDR3: CASSGGPGQGAADTQYF. For the CDR3, the DNA is TGCGCCAGCAGCGGGGGCCCGGGACAGGGGGCCGCAGATACGCAGTATTTT. The chain carries TRBV4-1 and TRBJ2-3; TRBD1 aligns across 12 bases. Per the germline V gene, CDR1 is MGHRA and CDR2 is YSYEKL. The V and J ends lost 5 bases and 4 bases, in that order; junction bases with no gene match: 10. The length of the CDR3 is 17 residues.

This clone was observed a few times. The genes are TRBV6-5 and TRBJ2-7; a possible D gene is TRBD2 (5 bases). Germline values: CDR1 MNHEY, CDR2 SVGAGI. Trimming took off 9 bases at V and 0 bases at J, with 18 bases between the two ends. The CDR3 has 15 residues. The CDR3, as DNA: TGTGCCAGTAAGCTTGGACTCGCCGACTCCTACGAGCAGTACTTC. The encoded protein is CASKLGLADSYEQYF.

This chain uses TRBV6-1 with TRBJ1-5; 7 bases fit TRBD1. This CDR3 has 15 residues. CDR1 MNHNS and CDR2 SASEGT come from the germline V gene. J lost 6 bases, V lost 4 bases, and 9 bases had no gene match. CDR3: CASSGWDSFSQPQHF. CDR3 sequence (DNA): TGTGCCAGCAGTGGCTGGGACAGCTTTAGTCAGCCCCAGCATTTT.

The V call is TRBV7-2, the J call TRBJ2-7; D is perhaps TRBD1 (5 bases). The length of the CDR3 is 15 residues. CDR1 is SGHTA and CDR2 is FQGNSA in the germline V gene. With 0 bases removed from V and 0 bases from J, the gap between germline ends came to 9 bases. CDR3 coding DNA: TGTGCCAGCAGCTTAGCGTGGGGCCTCTCCTACGAGCAGTACTTC. It translates to CASSLAWGLSYEQYF. Variable domain in full (rest from reference TRBV7-2 and TRBJ2-7): GAGVSQSPSNKVTEKGKDVELRCDPISGHTALYWYRQSLGQGLEFLIYFQGNSAPDKSGLPSDRFSAERTGGSVSTLTIQRTQQEDSAVYLCASSLAWGLSYEQYFGPGTRLTVT.

This sequence joins TRBV9 and TRBJ2-7; perhaps TRBD2 as D (6 bases). The ends were cut back, 3 bases at V and 3 bases at J, with 19 bases in the middle. The germline V gene encodes CDR1 SGDLS and CDR2 YYNGEE. This CDR3 has 16 residues. The CDR3 nucleotides read TGTGCCAGCAGCGGGTCAGGGAGGCGCGGATTCTACGAGCAGTACTTC. Encoded protein: CASSGSGRRGFYEQYF.

This clone was found once. The V call is TRBV29-1, the J call TRBJ1-1, with D possibly matching TRBD1 (6 bases). Trimming shortened V by 4 bases and J by 3 bases, and 12 bases separated the two germline ends. This CDR3 has 13 amino acids. The germline gives CDR1 SQVTM, CDR2 ANQGSEA. The CDR3 reads CSVVSRGYTEAFF. The CDR3 nucleotides are TGCAGCGTTGTGTCCAGGGGATACACTGAAGCTTTCTTT.

The chain links TRBV6-1 to TRBJ2-7; D unresolved. V lost 6 bases and J 4 bases, leaving 7 bases between the germline ends. The V gene's germline CDR1 is MNHNS and CDR2 SASEGT. The CDR3 consists of 11 residues. CDR3 amino acids: CASRINYEQYF. The CDR3 DNA sequence: TGTGCCAGCAGAATAAATTACGAGCAGTACTTC.

The chain combines TRBV28 with TRBJ1-1; D remains ambiguous. Trimming removed 10 bases at V and 1 base at J, with 10 bases between. Germline loops: CDR1 MDHEN, CDR2 SYDVKM. This CDR3 is built from 12 residues. The CDR3 DNA follows: TGTGCCACCGGATCAGGGAACACTGAAGCTTTCTTT. It encodes CATGSGNTEAFF.

The chain recombines TRBV2 with TRBJ2-5; 7 bases are shared with TRBD1. The CDR3 length is 14 residues. J lost 5 bases, V lost 3 bases, and 6 bases had no gene match. CDR1 and CDR2 from the germline V gene are SNHLY and FYNNEI. In nucleotides, the CDR3 is TGTGCCAGCAGTGAGTCGACAGGGCCGGAGACCCAGTACTTC. Translation: CASSESTGPETQYF.

This chain connects TRBV6-1 to TRBJ2-1; TRBD2 matches at 12 bases. The CDR3 runs to 14 residues. V gave up 6 bases and J gave up 10 bases; unmatched junction bases: 7. The germline V gene has CDR1 MNHNS and CDR2 SASEGT. The CDR3 DNA reads as TGTGCCAGCAGGAATGGACTAGCGGGACGGGAGCAGTTCTTC. It encodes CASRNGLAGREQFF.

This clone was detected only a few times. The chain couples TRBV7-8 to TRBJ1-2; no clear D gene. The CDR3 spans 13 residues. The germline V gene has CDR1 SGHVS and CDR2 FQNEAQ. V was pared by 0 bases and J by 5 bases, with 7 bases between. This chain's CDR3 is CASSLAWAYGYTF. The CDR3 DNA is TGTGCCAGCAGCTTAGCTTGGGCATATGGCTACACCTTC.

This chain links TRBV4-1 with TRBJ1-2; D is unclear. The germline CDR1 and CDR2 sequences are MGHRA and YSYEKL. The germline V and J ends were trimmed by 3 bases and 2 bases, with 13 bases remaining between them. The CDR3 runs 15 residues. The CDR3 protein is CASSHLITSNYGYTF. The CDR3 DNA sequence: TGCGCCAGCAGCCATCTAATCACTTCCAACTATGGCTACACCTTC.

The rearrangement links TRBV5-1 to TRBJ2-1; D is possibly TRBD1 (6 bases). V was clipped by 4 bases and J by 7 bases, with 15 bases between them. CDR3 length equals 14 residues. Germline values: CDR1 SGHRS, CDR2 YFSETQ. The CDR3 bases are TGCGCCAGCAGCCCCGACAGGATGTTGAATGAGCAGTTCTTC. This gives the protein CASSPDRMLNEQFF. Full variable domain (missing parts from reference TRBV5-1 and TRBJ2-1): KAGVTQTPRYLIKTRGQQVTLSCSPISGHRSVSWYQQTPGQGLQFLFEYFSETQRNKGNFPGRFSGRQFSNSRSEMNVSTLELGDSALYLCASSPDRMLNEQFFGPGTRLTVL.

This clone appeared a single time. The chain links TRBV28 to TRBJ1-5; 10 bases map to TRBD1. Germline V CDR1 and CDR2: MDHEN, SYDVKM. The CDR3 spans 17 residues. V shed 4 bases and J 6 bases; nucleotides not matched to a gene: 12. The CDR3 DNA is TGTGCCAGCAGTTACAATTCGGGGACAGGGGCGTCTCAGCCCCAGCATTTT. Residues: CASSYNSGTGASQPQHF.

This clone came up once. The gene calls are TRBV11-2 and TRBJ1-2, with 8 positions matching TRBD1. The length of the CDR3 is 13 residues. CDR1 is SGHAT and CDR2 is FQNNGV in the germline V gene. V lost 3 bases, J lost 7 bases, and 4 bases stayed unmatched. CDR3 in amino acids: CASSFGQGGGYTF. The CDR3 coding sequence is TGTGCCAGCAGCTTTGGACAGGGAGGTGGCTACACCTTC.